These 26 T cell receptor beta chains were all obtained from the same sample, sequenced in a study of blood T cell repertoires in COVID-19. Measured with immunoSEQ multiplex PCR; TCRdb has only the in-frame clones, and not every one. Seen here are nearly 200,000 clones, roughly nine tenths observed once, and the top ten hold around 0.76%. Sequenced: peripheral blood. These receptor sequences come from a woman in her sixties or seventies with acute or convalescent COVID-19.

As to this clone: Distinct nucleotide sequences in the sample also encode this CDR3. This sequence joins TRBV5-1 and TRBJ1-2, with a weak D call TRBD1 (5 bases). V was trimmed by 0 bases and J by 1 base, leaving 10 bases between them. The CDR3 runs to 15 residues. Germline V CDR1 and CDR2: SGHRS, YFSETQ. CDR3 in DNA: TGCGCCAGCAGCTTGGAAGGGGCGGTTAACTATGGCTACACCTTC. Residues: CASSLEGAVNYGYTF.

In its sample, this clone was seen a few times. This chain connects TRBV5-6 to TRBJ1-6, with D perhaps matching TRBD1 (6 bases). The CDR3 spans 17 residues. Trimming removed 4 bases from V and 14 bases from J, with 28 bases in between. The germline V gene encodes CDR1 SGHDT and CDR2 YYEEEE. The CDR3 bases are TGTGCCAGCAGCGTGGGGGCCACCGGCCTTGGAGGCTTCACCCTCCACTTT. Its translation: CASSVGATGLGGFTLHF.

The chain employs TRBV7-2 and TRBJ1-1; 8 bases line up with TRBD1. The V gene's germline CDR1 is SGHTA and CDR2 FQGNSA. The CDR3 runs to 16 residues. The ends lost 2 bases at V and 5 bases at J; junction bases unmatched: 10. The CDR3 protein is CASSLRGQAWGTEAFF. The CDR3 DNA sequence: TGTGCCAGCAGCTTAAGGGGACAGGCTTGGGGAACTGAAGCTTTCTTT.

The rearrangement uses TRBV5-4 and TRBJ1-1; no definite D call. The germline gives CDR1 SGHNT, CDR2 YYREEE (reference sequence). The CDR3 sequence is 13 residues long. Trimming took 0 bases from V and 4 from J, leaving 7 bases between them. CDR3 in amino acids: CASSLAGSTEAFF. The CDR3 bases are TGTGCCAGCAGCTTGGCTGGGAGCACTGAAGCTTTCTTT.

This clone has a handful of counts. CDR3 sequence reads: CASSLPGGTGYNEQFF. The CDR3 coding sequence is TGTGCCAGCAGTTTGCCTGGGGGGACAGGGTACAATGAGCAGTTCTTC. The chain couples TRBV28 to TRBJ2-1; 9 nucleotides align to TRBD1. The V gene end was trimmed by 3 bases and the J gene end by 4 bases; junction bases not matched to a gene: 7. Germline V gene data show CDR1 as MDHEN and CDR2 as SYDVKM. This CDR3 is built from 16 residues.

The genes are TRBV4-3 and TRBJ1-4; the D is unclear. The germline V and J ends were trimmed by 1 base and 8 bases, with 17 bases remaining between them. Germline-derived CDR1 and CDR2 are LGHNA and YSLEER. The CDR3 runs to 16 residues. CDR3 sequence reads: CASSQGHGLGGEKLFF. CDR3 sequence (DNA): TGCGCCAGCAGCCAAGGTCACGGGCTCGGAGGGGAAAAACTGTTTTTT.

The chain employs TRBV19 and TRBJ1-2; a possible D gene is TRBD1 (5 bases). The CDR3 is 16 amino acids. CDR1 LNHDA and CDR2 SQIVND come from the germline V gene (reference sequence). Between the trimmed V and J ends, which lost 9 bases and 2 bases, there was a span of 22 bases. The DNA of the CDR3 is TGTGCCAGCCGTCATCTAGGGGCTGGGAAGAACTATGGCTACACCTTC. Amino acid sequence: CASRHLGAGKNYGYTF.

This chain joins TRBV2 and TRBJ2-6, with D uncertain. The V gene's germline CDR1 is SNHLY and CDR2 FYNNEI. This CDR3 comprises 15 residues. V dropped 4 bases and J dropped 0 bases, with 7 bases sitting between them. The CDR3, as DNA: TGTGCCAGCAGTGGAACGCGCTCTGGGGCCAACGTCCTGACTTTC. Translated, it gives CASSGTRSGANVLTF.

The CDR3 region is CASSRGAGGIYNEQFF. In nucleotides, the CDR3 is TGTGCCAGTAGTAGAGGAGCGGGGGGGATTTACAATGAGCAGTTCTTC. This chain uses TRBV19 with TRBJ2-1; 10 bases line up with TRBD2. V gave up 4 bases and J gave up 4 bases; unmatched junction bases: 7. Germline V CDR1 and CDR2: LNHDA, SQIVND (reference sequence). The CDR3 is 16 residues long.

As concerns this clone: The same CDR3 is also encoded by other DNA sequences in this sample. J is TRBJ2-6 and V is TRBV6-1, with D possibly matching TRBD2 (5 bases). The CDR3 length is 15 residues. CDR1 MNHNS and CDR2 SASEGT come from the germline V gene. V was clipped by 3 bases and J by 0 bases, with 6 bases between them. The CDR3, as DNA: TGTGCCAGCAGTGACAGCGGCTCTGGGGCCAACGTCCTGACTTTC. Protein sequence: CASSDSGSGANVLTF.

The rearrangement links TRBV6-5 to TRBJ1-6; D perhaps matches TRBD1 (6 bases). The CDR3 runs 16 residues. The V end was cut by 4 bases, the J end by 7 bases, with 17 bases between. Germline CDR1 and CDR2: MNHEY and SVGAGI. The CDR3: CASSSPRGQPNSPLHF. DNA of the CDR3: TGTGCCAGCAGTTCCCCCAGAGGACAGCCAAATTCACCCCTCCACTTT.

This clone occurred once. The chain combines TRBV12-5 with TRBJ2-7; the D gene is possibly TRBD2 (6 bases). The V and J ends lost 4 bases and 0 bases respectively, with 10 bases between them. This CDR3 has 14 amino acids. The germline CDR1 and CDR2 sequences are LGHNT and FRNRAP. CDR3 in DNA: TGTGCTAGTGGTTCGTCAGCGGGCTCCTACGAGCAGTACTTC. Its protein product is CASGSSAGSYEQYF.

V and J are TRBV25-1 and TRBJ1-2, with D maybe TRBD1 (6 bases). Germline CDR1 and CDR2: MGHDK and SYGVNS. V lost 2 bases to trimming and J lost 7 bases, with 14 bases between them. The CDR3 sequence is 14 residues long. The CDR3 DNA sequence: TGTGCCAGCAGTGAACAAGGGGGATTCGGTGGCTACACCTTC. The encoded protein is CASSEQGGFGGYTF.

This chain connects TRBV9 to TRBJ2-2, with D tentatively TRBD2 (5 bases). With 4 bases removed from V and 7 bases from J, the gap between germline ends came to 17 bases. Germline V lookup: CDR1 SGDLS, CDR2 YYNGEE. The CDR3 is 15 residues long. CDR3: CASSPRRKSDGELFF. CDR3 sequence (DNA): TGTGCCAGCAGCCCAAGGAGGAAGTCGGACGGGGAGCTGTTTTTT.

The chain uses TRBV7-9 and TRBJ2-2; 8 positions match TRBD2. CDR1 is SEHNR, CDR2 FQNEAQ, per germline (reference sequence). The CDR3 runs to 17 residues. Trimming cost V 3 bases and J 4 bases; bases outside gene matches: 10. CDR3 loop: CASSFGGGRAITGELFF. The CDR3 DNA sequence: TGTGCCAGCAGCTTTGGCGGGGGGAGGGCCATCACCGGGGAGCTGTTTTTT.

This chain uses TRBV10-2 with TRBJ1-5, with a possible D match to TRBD1 (5 bases). The CDR3 totals 14 residues. CDR1 is WSHSY, CDR2 SAAADI, per germline. The V end was cut by 10 bases, the J end by 3 bases, with 16 bases between. The CDR3 region is CATRKRGNNQPQHF. For the CDR3, the DNA is TGCGCCACGCGGAAACGGGGGAACAATCAGCCCCAGCATTTT.

This rearrangement joins TRBV19 to TRBJ1-1; D is uncertain. With 3 bases removed from V and 5 bases from J, the gap between germline ends came to 13 bases. CDR3 size: 14 residues. Per germline, CDR1 LNHDA and CDR2 SQIVND (reference sequence). The CDR3 nucleotides are TGTGCCAGTAGTATTTGGGAAGGAGGTACTGAAGCTTTCTTT. Translating gives CASSIWEGGTEAFF.

The chain links TRBV18 to TRBJ2-3; 7 bases are a match to TRBD2. Germline assignment: CDR1 KGHSH and CDR2 LQKENI. With 4 bases clipped from V and 2 bases from J, the junction kept 6 bases outside the gene matches. CDR3 length: 15 residues. The CDR3 protein is CASSQDLAATDTQYF. The CDR3 coding sequence is TGTGCCAGCTCACAGGATCTAGCGGCCACAGATACGCAGTATTTT.

V and J are TRBV2 and TRBJ2-1, with 10 bases lining up with TRBD2. Germline trimming cut 6 bases from V and 9 bases from J; bases unmatched to any gene: 8. This CDR3 has 14 residues. Germline assignment: CDR1 SNHLY and CDR2 FYNNEI. Here the CDR3 DNA reads TGTGCCAGCAGGCCTAGCGGGGGAAAACCTGAGCAGTTCTTC. It yields the protein CASRPSGGKPEQFF.

V and J are TRBV19 and TRBJ2-1; 8 nucleotides align to TRBD2. CDR1 LNHDA and CDR2 SQIVND come from the germline V gene (reference sequence). The CDR3 has 13 residues. J was trimmed by 12 bases and V by 2 bases; bases with no gene match: 6. This CDR3 reads CASSISLAGRQFF. The CDR3 bases are TGTGCCAGTAGTATATCCCTAGCGGGTCGGCAGTTCTTC.

This chain connects TRBV19 to TRBJ1-3; 7 nucleotides line up with TRBD1. The CDR3 totals 14 residues. Unmatched junction bases numbered 8, after V lost 4 bases and J lost 8 bases. Germline CDR1 LNHDA, CDR2 SQIVND (reference sequence). CDR3 in amino acids: CASSTTGTVHTIYF. The CDR3, as DNA: TGTGCCAGTAGTACAACCGGGACAGTACACACCATATATTTT.

The chain links TRBV5-8 to TRBJ1-6; 8 bases are a match to TRBD1. Per germline, CDR1 SGHTS and CDR2 YDEGEE. V lost 6 bases to trimming and J lost 1 base; unmatched junction nucleotides: 6. CDR3 length: 16 amino acids. CDR3 nucleotide sequence: TGTGCCAGCAACGACAGGGGAAATTCCTATAATTCACCCCTCCACTTT. This encodes CASNDRGNSYNSPLHF.

The chain joins TRBV6-5 to TRBJ1-1, with D unclear. Trimming took off 2 bases at V and 7 bases at J, with 5 bases between the two ends. CDR1 and CDR2 (germline): MNHEY, SVGAGI. The CDR3 sequence is 11 residues long. CDR3 DNA: TGTGCCAGCAGTTACAACTATGAAGCTTTCTTT. Translating it yields CASSYNYEAFF.

The gene calls are TRBV3-1 (or the pseudogene TRBV3-2) and TRBJ1-1; D is possibly TRBD1 (5 bases). Trimming cost V 2 bases and J 5 bases, with 21 bases left between them. Germline values: CDR1 LGHDT, CDR2 YNNKEL (reference sequence). The CDR3 is 17 amino acids. In nucleotides, the CDR3 is TGTGCCAGCAGCCAAAGAAGGCCTGGAGGGGTGGTAACTGAAGCTTTCTTT. Protein product: CASSQRRPGGVVTEAFF.

The chain combines TRBV18 with TRBJ1-1; D is ambiguous. Looked up from germline, CDR1 is KGHSH and CDR2 is LQKENI. There are 13 residues in the CDR3. The V gene lost 0 bases and the J gene lost 6 bases, with 8 bases spanning the gap. The CDR3 is CASSPPNAAEAFF. The CDR3 DNA sequence: TGTGCCAGCTCACCACCGAACGCAGCTGAAGCTTTCTTT.

The chain links TRBV5-6 to TRBJ1-6, with a weak D call TRBD1 (6 bases). The V end lost 6 bases, the J end lost 3 bases, and 16 bases lay between the germline ends. Germline CDR1 is SGHDT and CDR2 is YYEEEE. The CDR3 spans 16 residues. DNA for the CDR3: TGTGCCAGCACCTTTCAACCAGGGGACTATAATTCACCCCTCCACTTT. The encoded protein is CASTFQPGDYNSPLHF.